A single sample is the source of the 4 T cell receptor beta chains below, sequenced in a study of T cells in localized non-small cell lung cancer. Libraries were prepared by immunoSEQ multiplex PCR; TCRdb keeps only in-frame clonotypes and omits some of them. The sample lists about 33,000 clones; roughly 92% were seen once. This specimen consisted of peripheral blood, obtained before any cancer treatment. Receptor source: a female donor older than 55 with stage I lung adenocarcinoma.

The chain combines TRBV5-1 with TRBJ2-7; maybe TRBD2 (5 bases). There are 15 residues in the CDR3. CDR1 and CDR2 from the germline V gene are SGHRS and YFSETQ. V was pared by 3 bases and J by 5 bases, with 18 bases between. The DNA for the CDR3 is TGCGCCAGCAGCTCAGGCCCAGGTGCCGGGGACGAGCAGTACGTC. The encoded protein is CASSSGPGAGDEQYV.

V gene TRBV4-2 combines with J gene TRBJ2-7; D is uncertain. Trimming stripped 1 base from V and 4 bases from J, with 14 bases between. This CDR3 comprises 15 residues. Per the germline V gene, CDR1 is LGHNA and CDR2 is YNFKEQ. For the CDR3, the DNA is TGTGCCAGCAGCCAAGTAGGCACACACGAGTACGAGCAGTACGTC. Its translation: CASSQVGTHEYEQYV.

The chain joins TRBV7-8 to TRBJ1-6; TRBD1 is a possible D gene (6 bases). V lost 5 bases, J lost 0 bases, and 14 bases lay in between. Per the germline V gene, CDR1 is SGHVS and CDR2 is FQNEAQ. This CDR3 contains 17 residues. The CDR3 sequence: CASSPFTGSSYNSPLHF. The DNA of the CDR3 is TGTGCCAGCAGCCCCTTTACAGGGAGCTCCTATAATTCACCCCTCCACTTT.

The chain uses TRBV5-1 and TRBJ2-1; 8 bases align to TRBD1. The CDR3 spans 18 residues. With V trimmed by 0 bases and J by 0 bases, 8 bases remained unmatched. The germline CDR1 and CDR2 sequences are SGHRS and YFSETQ. CDR3 amino acids: CASSLVAGGLSSYNEQFF. CDR3 bases: TGCGCCAGCAGCTTGGTAGCAGGGGGCCTAAGCTCCTACAATGAGCAGTTCTTC.